This TCR beta chain was recorded in a study of neoadjuvant nivolumab and ipilimumab in lung cancer. The V gene's germline CDR1 is DFQATT and CDR2 SNEGSKA (reference sequence). CDR3 size: 11 residues. With 3 bases removed from V and 8 bases from J, the gap between germline ends came to 10 bases. On this clone itself: The antigen is unknown.

General study findings and limits: A small number of samples were TCR sequenced. Resected-tumor TCR richness correlated positively with pretherapy blood richness. Resected tumors had greater TCR richness and clonality than uninvolved lung.

Profiled with immunoSEQ multiplex PCR; TCRdb holds only in-frame clones, not every one. The sample has around 17,000 clones, roughly three quarters seen once. The sequence was collected from an adult with non-small cell lung cancer. J is TRBJ1-1 and V is TRBV20-1; D remains ambiguous. The material sequenced was tumor tissue, taken after neoadjuvant nivolumab, alone or with ipilimumab, at or shortly before surgery. The CDR3 is CSASSQGEAFF. The CDR3, as DNA: TGCAGTGCTAGCTCCCAAGGGGAAGCTTTCTTT.